This T cell receptor (beta chain) was captured by sequencing in a study of cytomegalovirus exposure and HLA in healthy donors. Donors were ostensibly healthy at sampling, although undocumented immune exposures were probable. This clone occurred a few times. Its target is unknown. PCR involved 60 Vbeta and 13 Jbeta primers. Clones were sequenced by immunoSEQ multiplex PCR, and TCRdb holds only the in-frame ones, with some missing. The sample lists over 200,000 clones, about 75% occurring once. Germline V CDR1 and CDR2: SQVTM, ANQGSEA. Trimming removed 6 bases at V and 7 bases at J, with 15 bases between. CDR3 length: 12 amino acids. Whole-study results and caveats: In vitro checks showed that three CMV-associated chains really do target CMV antigens. V- and J-gene trimming in TCR beta was tied to a missense DCLRE1C variant by an analysis performed later. Productive status was seen about 87% or about 30% of the time for most TCR beta V segments in an earlier analysis.

V usage is TRBV29-1 and J usage is TRBJ1-2; D is perhaps TRBD1 (6 bases). The TCR was taken from a woman in her thirties in good health and CMV-seronegative. The sequencing sample was made of PBMCs. The CDR3 spells CSVQQGPGGYTF. CDR3 coding DNA: TGCAGCGTACAACAGGGACCCGGTGGCTACACCTTC.